The present T cell receptor (beta chain) was sequenced within a study of cytomegalovirus exposure and HLA in healthy donors. The CDR3 runs to 18 residues. CDR1 and CDR2 from the germline V gene are LNHNV and YYDKDF (reference sequence). V lost 5 bases and J lost 4; bases outside the gene matches: 20. PCR used 60 Vbeta primers and 13 Jbeta primers. Method: immunoSEQ multiplex PCR; TCRdb's copy keeps in-frame clones and lacks some. The repertoire table contains roughly 62,000 clones. Comments on this clone: Its target is unknown.

Study-wide points: A few chains tied to CMV proved CMV antigen-specific in vitro.

The receptor's source is a woman aged 18 to 35 in good health and CMV-seronegative. This chain links TRBV15 with TRBJ2-7; 7 bases match TRBD1. The specimen sequenced was PBMCs. This chain's CDR3 is CATSGRLRQGKMEYEQYF. The DNA of the CDR3 is TGTGCCACCAGCGGACGCCTTCGACAGGGTAAAATGGAGTACGAGCAGTACTTC. Using reference TRBV15 and TRBJ2-7 for the parts outside the CDR3, the full variable domain is DAMVIQNPRYQVTQFGKPVTLSCSQTLNHNVMYWYQQKSSQAPKLLFHYYDKDFNNEADTPDNFQSRRPNTSFCFLDIRSPGLGDTAMYLCATSGRLRQGKMEYEQYFGPGTRLTVT.